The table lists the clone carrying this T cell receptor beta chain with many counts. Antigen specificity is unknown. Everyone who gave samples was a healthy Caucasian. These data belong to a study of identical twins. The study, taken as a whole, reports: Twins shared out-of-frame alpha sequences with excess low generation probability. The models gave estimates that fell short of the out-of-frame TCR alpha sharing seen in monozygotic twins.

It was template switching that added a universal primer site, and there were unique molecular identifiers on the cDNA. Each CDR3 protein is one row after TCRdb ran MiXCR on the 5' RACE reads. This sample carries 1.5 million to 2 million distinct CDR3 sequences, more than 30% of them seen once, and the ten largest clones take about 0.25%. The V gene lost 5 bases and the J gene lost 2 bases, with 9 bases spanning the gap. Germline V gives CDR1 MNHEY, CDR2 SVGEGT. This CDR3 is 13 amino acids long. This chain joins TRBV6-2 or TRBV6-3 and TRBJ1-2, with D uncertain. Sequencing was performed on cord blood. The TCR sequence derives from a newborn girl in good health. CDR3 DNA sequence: TGTGCCAGCAGTATAGAACGGAACTATGGCTACACCTTC. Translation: CASSIERNYGYTF.